Sequencing of this T cell receptor (beta chain) was carried out in a study of blood T cell repertoires in COVID-19. Study information: The origin of the acute and convalescent COVID-19 samples was the United States, Italy and Spain. T cells, B-cell-depleted T cells, or PBMCs supplied cDNA or gDNA.

In the original workflow: Reference gene primer amplification gave estimated nucleated cell counts. Generated by immunoSEQ multiplex PCR, the TCRdb table keeps only in-frame clones and is missing some. The V and J calls and clone size come from that table; D and trimming were worked out from the DNA. The sample yields 110,000 or so clones, over 65% seen once. V was shortened by 5 bases and J by 4 bases, with 12 bases between the two germline ends. CDR3 size: 13 residues. Germline CDR1 and CDR2: MNHEY and SMNVEV (reference sequence). Sequenced sample: peripheral blood. The chain combines TRBV27 with TRBJ2-7; possible D gene TRBD1, 5 bases. This clonotype originated in a woman aged 40 to 55 with acute or convalescent COVID-19. CDR3 coding DNA: TGTGCCAGCAGTAGGGGCGCGGAGTACGAGCAGTACTTC. As protein: CASSRGAEYEQYF.